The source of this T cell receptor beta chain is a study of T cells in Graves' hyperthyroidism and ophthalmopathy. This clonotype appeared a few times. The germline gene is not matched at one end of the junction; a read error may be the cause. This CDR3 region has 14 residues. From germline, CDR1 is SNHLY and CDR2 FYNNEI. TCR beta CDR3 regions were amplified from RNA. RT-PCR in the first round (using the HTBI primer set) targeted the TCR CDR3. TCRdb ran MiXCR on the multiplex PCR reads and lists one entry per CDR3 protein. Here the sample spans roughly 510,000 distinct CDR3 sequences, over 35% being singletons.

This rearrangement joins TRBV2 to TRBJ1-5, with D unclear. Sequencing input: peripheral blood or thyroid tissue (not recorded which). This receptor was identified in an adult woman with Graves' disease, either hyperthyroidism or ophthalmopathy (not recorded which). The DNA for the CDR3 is TGTGCCGGCAGCCCCGACGGAGGGAATCAGCCCCAGCATTTT. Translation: CAGSPDGGNQPQHF.